These 9 T cell receptor beta chains were all obtained from the same sample, sequenced in a study of siplizumab effects on memory and regulatory T cells. Profiled with immunoSEQ multiplex PCR; TCRdb holds only in-frame clones, not every one. The sample carries roughly 93,000 clones, roughly 94% recorded once. Sequenced material: non-Treg CD4+ T cells sorted from blood. The receptors come from a human donor in good health.

The chain links TRBV30 to TRBJ2-6; no reliable D call. The V end lost 5 bases, the J end lost 0 bases, and 8 bases lay between the germline ends. Per germline, CDR1 GTSNPN and CDR2 SVGIG (reference sequence). The CDR3 has 14 amino acids. This CDR3 reads CAWVTFSGANVLTF. The CDR3 DNA reads TGTGCCTGGGTGACCTTCTCTGGGGCCAACGTCCTGACTTTC. The whole variable domain, remainder taken from reference TRBV30 and TRBJ2-6, is SQTIHQWPATLVQPVGSPLSLECTVEGTSNPNLYWYRQAAGRGLQLLFYSVGIGQISSEVPQNLSASRPQDRQFILSSKKLLLSDSGFYLCAWVTFSGANVLTFGAGSRLTVL.

V is TRBV20-1 and J is TRBJ2-5; D might be TRBD2 (6 bases). Germline CDR1 DFQATT, CDR2 SNEGSKA (reference sequence). Trimming took 7 bases from V and 0 from J, leaving 6 bases between them. The CDR3 contains 11 residues. In DNA form, the CDR3 reads TGCAGTGGGGGGGACCAAGAGACCCAGTACTTC. Encoded protein: CSGGDQETQYF.

This chain uses TRBV6-6 with TRBJ1-2; D remains ambiguous. This CDR3 has 11 amino acids. CDR1 is MNHNY, CDR2 SVGAGI, per germline (reference sequence). V was clipped by 8 bases and J by 7 bases, with 11 bases between them. The CDR3 region is CASSPSLGYTF. The CDR3 region has the DNA TGTGCCAGCTCTCCCTCCCTTGGCTACACCTTC.

The V and J genes are TRBV28 and TRBJ2-3; 10 bases align to TRBD2. The CDR3 covers 18 residues. J was trimmed by 4 bases and V by 5 bases; bases with no gene match: 15. Germline CDR1 reads MDHEN; CDR2 reads SYDVKM. CDR3 amino acids: CASSPSGLAGAFSDTQYF. DNA of the CDR3: TGTGCCAGCAGTCCGAGCGGGCTAGCGGGAGCATTTTCAGATACGCAGTATTTT.

V is TRBV5-6 and J is TRBJ1-3; 7 bases match TRBD1. This CDR3 contains 14 residues. Germline-derived CDR1 and CDR2 are SGHDT and YYEEEE. The V gene end was trimmed by 4 bases and the J gene end by 2 bases; junction bases not matched to a gene: 3. The CDR3 DNA reads TGTGCCAGCAGCCGGGACAGAACTGGAAACACCATATATTTT. It yields the protein CASSRDRTGNTIYF.

The chain links TRBV7-9 to TRBJ2-3; D is possibly TRBD1 or TRBD2 (6 bases each). This CDR3 region has 17 residues. Trimming removed 0 bases from V and 2 bases from J, with 15 bases in between. The germline CDR1 and CDR2 sequences are SEHNR and FQNEAQ (reference sequence). The CDR3 spells CASSLARGGQFTDTQYF. The CDR3 nucleotides read TGTGCCAGCAGCTTAGCGAGGGGAGGACAGTTCACAGATACGCAGTATTTT.

The chain is built from TRBV5-8 and TRBJ2-5; 9 positions match TRBD1. The CDR3 is 15 amino acids. Per germline, CDR1 SGHTS and CDR2 YDEGEE. V shed 4 bases and J 7 bases; nucleotides not matched to a gene: 11. CDR3 loop: CASSLQGAGMGTQYF. The CDR3 bases are TGTGCCAGCAGCCTACAGGGGGCTGGAATGGGGACCCAGTACTTC.

This chain uses TRBV28 with TRBJ2-7, with 8 nucleotides matching TRBD2. Trimming removed 7 bases from V and 6 bases from J; junction bases left unmatched: 8. The germline CDR1 and CDR2 sequences are MDHEN and SYDVKM. The CDR3 runs 13 residues. CDR3 DNA: TGTGCCAGCATTAGCGGGAACACGTTCGAGCAGTACTTC. It specifies CASISGNTFEQYF. Supplemented by reference TRBV28 and TRBJ2-7, the full variable domain reads DVKVTQSSRYLVKRTGEKVFLECVQDMDHENMFWYRQDPGLGLRLIYFSYDVKMKEKGDIPEGYSVSREKKERFSLILESASTNQTSMYLCASISGNTFEQYFGPGTRLTVT.

The chain recombines TRBV7-9 with TRBJ2-1, with D maybe TRBD2 (6 bases). Germline V gene lookup returns CDR1 SEHNR and CDR2 FQNEAQ (reference sequence). V was pared by 3 bases and J by 0 bases, with 18 bases between. The CDR3 is made up of 18 amino acids. CDR3 sequence reads: CASSFPTSLASSYNEQFF. The CDR3 region has the DNA TGTGCCAGCAGCTTCCCCACCTCTCTAGCGAGCTCCTACAATGAGCAGTTCTTC.